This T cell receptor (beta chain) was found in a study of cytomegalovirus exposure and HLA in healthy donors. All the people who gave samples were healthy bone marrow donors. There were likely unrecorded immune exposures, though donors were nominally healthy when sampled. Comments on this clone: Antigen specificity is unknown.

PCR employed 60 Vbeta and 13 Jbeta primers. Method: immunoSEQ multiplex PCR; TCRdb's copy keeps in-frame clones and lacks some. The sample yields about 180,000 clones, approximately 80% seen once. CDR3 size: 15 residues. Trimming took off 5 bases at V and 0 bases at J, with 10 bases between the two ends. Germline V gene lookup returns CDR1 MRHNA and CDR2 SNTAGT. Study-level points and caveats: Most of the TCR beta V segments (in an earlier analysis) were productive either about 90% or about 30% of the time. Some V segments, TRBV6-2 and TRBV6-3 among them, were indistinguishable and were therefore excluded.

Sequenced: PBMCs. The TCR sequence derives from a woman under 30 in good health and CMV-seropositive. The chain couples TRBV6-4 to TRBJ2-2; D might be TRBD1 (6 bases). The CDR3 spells CASSYGTPNTGELFF. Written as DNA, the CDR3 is TGTGCCAGCAGTTACGGGACACCGAACACCGGGGAGCTGTTTTTT.